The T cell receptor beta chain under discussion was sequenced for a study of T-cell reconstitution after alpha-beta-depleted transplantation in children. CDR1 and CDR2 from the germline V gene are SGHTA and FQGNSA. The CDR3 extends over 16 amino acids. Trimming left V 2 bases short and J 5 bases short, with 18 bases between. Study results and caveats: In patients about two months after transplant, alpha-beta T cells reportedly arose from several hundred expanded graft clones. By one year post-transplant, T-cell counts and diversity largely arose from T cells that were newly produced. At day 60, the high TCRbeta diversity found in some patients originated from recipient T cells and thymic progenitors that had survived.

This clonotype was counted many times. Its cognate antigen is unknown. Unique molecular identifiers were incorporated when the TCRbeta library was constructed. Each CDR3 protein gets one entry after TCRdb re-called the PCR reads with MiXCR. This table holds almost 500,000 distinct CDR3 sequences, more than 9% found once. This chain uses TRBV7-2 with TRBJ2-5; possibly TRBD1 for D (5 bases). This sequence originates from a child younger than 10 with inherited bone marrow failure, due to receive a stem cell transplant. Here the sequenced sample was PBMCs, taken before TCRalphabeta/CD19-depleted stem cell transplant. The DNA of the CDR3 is TGTGCCAGCAGCTTACAAGGCCCAGGGCTGGAGGAGACCCAGTACTTC. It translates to CASSLQGPGLEETQYF.